The 10 T cell receptor beta chains in this list originate from one sample, sequenced in a study of T-cell memory formation after mild COVID-19. TCRdb re-called the 5' RACE reads through MiXCR, storing one row per CDR3 protein. The sample consists of around 150,000 distinct CDR3 sequences, around a tenth of them appearing once. The sequencing sample was made of PBMCs or a T cell subset sorted from them (not recorded which). Receptor source: a man aged 18 to 29 who had mild COVID-19 (a few samples of this study predate the infection). Cell type and time point are not known.

The chain employs TRBV4-1 and TRBJ2-1; D remains unclear. V lost 1 base and J lost 0, with 13 bases in between. Germline values: CDR1 MGHRA, CDR2 YSYEKL. This CDR3 spans 17 amino acids. CDR3 sequence (DNA): TGCGCCAGCAGCCAAGGCGCCCGGGTAATCTCCTACAATGAGCAGTTCTTC. Amino acid sequence: CASSQGARVISYNEQFF.

The table lists this clonotype with a few counts. This rearrangement joins TRBV4-3 to TRBJ1-6; 7 bases are shared with TRBD1. Germline CDR1 reads LGHNA; CDR2 reads YSLEER. With 4 bases clipped from V and 9 bases from J, the junction kept 6 bases outside the gene matches. This CDR3 has 14 residues. CDR3 sequence (DNA): TGCGCCAGCAGCCTACAGGGGTCCGGTTCACCCCTCCACTTT. This codes for CASSLQGSGSPLHF.

This clonotype occurred a few times. The chain recombines TRBV6-2 or TRBV6-3 with TRBJ2-1; 9 positions agree with TRBD1. The length of the CDR3 is 14 residues. The germline gives CDR1 MNHEY, CDR2 SVGEGT. Trimming took 6 bases from V and 5 from J; bases not matched to a gene: 5. The CDR3 here is CASRDRGAHNEQFF. The CDR3 DNA reads as TGTGCCAGCAGAGACAGGGGGGCACACAATGAGCAGTTCTTC.

There are many counts of this clonotype. The chain combines TRBV4-2 with TRBJ2-1, with D possibly matching TRBD2 (5 bases). The CDR3 loop spans 17 amino acids. Germline V gives CDR1 LGHNA, CDR2 YNFKEQ. Trimming shortened V by 0 bases and J by 0 bases, and 12 bases separated the two germline ends. The chain's CDR3 is CASSQDPERSSYNEQFF. The CDR3 nucleotides are TGTGCCAGCAGCCAAGATCCGGAGCGGAGCTCCTACAATGAGCAGTTCTTC.

There are many counts of this clonotype. This chain uses TRBV5-1 with TRBJ2-2, with 8 bases aligning to TRBD2. From germline, CDR1 is SGHRS and CDR2 YFSETQ. The V and J ends lost 4 bases and 6 bases, in that order; junction bases with no gene match: 5. CDR3 length: 14 amino acids. Here the CDR3 DNA reads TGCGCCAGCAGCGAAGGGACTAGTTCCGGGGAGCTGTTTTTT. Protein sequence: CASSEGTSSGELFF. Combining the CDR3 with reference TRBV5-1 and TRBJ2-2 gives the whole variable domain KAGVTQTPRYLIKTRGQQVTLSCSPISGHRSVSWYQQTPGQGLQFLFEYFSETQRNKGNFPGRFSGRQFSNSRSEMNVSTLELGDSALYLCASSEGTSSGELFFGEGSRLTVL.

In this sample, this clonotype turned up a few times. The chain joins TRBV7-9 to TRBJ2-7; possibly TRBD2 for D (6 bases). The germline V gene encodes CDR1 SEHNR and CDR2 FQNEAQ (reference sequence). Trimming cost V 3 bases and J 4 bases, with 16 bases left between them. This CDR3 has 15 residues. The CDR3 loop reads CASSLYWGVDYEQYF. The CDR3 bases are TGTGCCAGCAGCTTGTATTGGGGGGTAGATTACGAGCAGTACTTC.

This clonotype has more than one count but fewer than ten. This chain uses TRBV20-1 with TRBJ2-7; TRBD1 might be the D (6 bases). Per the germline V gene, CDR1 is DFQATT and CDR2 is SNEGSKA (reference sequence). The CDR3 totals 13 residues. Trimming shortened V by 6 bases and J by 0 bases, and 12 bases separated the two germline ends. The CDR3 sequence is CSAPGQHSYEQYV. CDR3 in DNA: TGCAGTGCCCCCGGACAGCACTCCTACGAGCAGTACGTC.

The rearrangement uses TRBV20-1 and TRBJ2-7; D not resolved. The CDR3 spans 13 residues. Per the germline V gene, CDR1 is DFQATT and CDR2 is SNEGSKA (reference sequence). Trimming cost V 4 bases and J 4 bases, with 14 bases left between them. The CDR3 DNA is TGCAGTGCTAACCCCTCTCCCAGGTACGAGCAGTACGTC. Its translation is CSANPSPRYEQYV.

This clonotype was seen more than once but under ten times. This chain connects TRBV5-4 to TRBJ2-5; unclear D gene. Trimming removed 2 bases at V and 1 base at J, with 9 bases between. Germline CDR1 and CDR2: SGHNT and YYREEE (reference sequence). The CDR3 spans 14 residues. The CDR3 loop is CASSLRKTQETQYF. The CDR3 coding sequence is TGTGCCAGCAGCTTACGGAAAACCCAAGAGACCCAGTACTTC. Filled out from reference TRBV5-4 and TRBJ2-5, the complete variable domain reads ETGVTQSPTHLIKTRGQQVTLRCSSQSGHNTVSWYQQALGQGPQFIFQYYREEENGRGNFPPRFSGLQFPNYSSELNVNALELDDSALYLCASSLRKTQETQYFGPGTRLLVL.

The genes are TRBV4-3 and TRBJ2-3, with 13 bases identical to TRBD2. The CDR3 contains 16 residues. The germline CDR1 and CDR2 sequences are LGHNA and YSLEER. V shed 4 bases, J shed 4 bases, and the junction held 5 bases outside the gene matches. The CDR3 nucleotides are TGCGCCAGCAGCCGCGGACTAGCGGGGGCCGCAGATACGCAGTATTTT. It encodes CASSRGLAGAADTQYF.